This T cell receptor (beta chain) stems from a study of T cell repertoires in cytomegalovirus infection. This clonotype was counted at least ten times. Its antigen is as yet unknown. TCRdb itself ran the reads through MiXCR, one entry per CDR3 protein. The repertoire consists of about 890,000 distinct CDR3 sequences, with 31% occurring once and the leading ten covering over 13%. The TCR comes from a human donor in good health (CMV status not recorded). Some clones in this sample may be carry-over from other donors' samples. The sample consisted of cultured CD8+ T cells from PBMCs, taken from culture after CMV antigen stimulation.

CDR3 DNA sequence: TGTGCCAGCAGCCAACGGACGGACTATGGCTACACCTTC. It specifies CASSQRTDYGYTF. The chain joins TRBV4-2 to TRBJ1-2; D is undetermined. The CDR3 is 13 amino acids. Germline V lookup: CDR1 LGHNA, CDR2 YNFKEQ. The germline V and J ends were trimmed by 2 bases and 3 bases, with 7 bases remaining between them.